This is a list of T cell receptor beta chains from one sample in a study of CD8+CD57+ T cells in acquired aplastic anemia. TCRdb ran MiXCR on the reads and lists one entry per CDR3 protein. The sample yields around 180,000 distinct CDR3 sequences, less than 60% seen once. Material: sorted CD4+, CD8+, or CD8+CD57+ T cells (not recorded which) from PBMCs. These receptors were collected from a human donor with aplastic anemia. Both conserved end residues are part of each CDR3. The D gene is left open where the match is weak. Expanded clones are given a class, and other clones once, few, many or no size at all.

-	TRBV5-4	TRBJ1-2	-	TGTGCCAGCAGCTTCCCGGGAGCCCAAGGCCGCTATGGCTACACCTTC	CASSFPGAQGRYGYTF
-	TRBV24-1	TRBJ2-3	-	TGTGCCACCAGTGACTCTTCCTCCCTGGGCACAGATACGCAGTATTTT	CATSDSSSLGTDTQYF
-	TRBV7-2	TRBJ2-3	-	TGTGCCAGCAGCTTAGACAGAGCCGCAGGTACGCAGTATTTT	CASSLDRAAGTQYF
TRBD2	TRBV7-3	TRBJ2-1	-	TGCAGCGCCCTAGCGGGAGAGGGGTACAATGAGCAGTTCTTC	CSALAGEGYNEQFF
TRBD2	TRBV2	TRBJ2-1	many	TGTGCCAGCAGTGACCCCACTAGCGGGAGTGGTTGGGACAATGAGCAGTTCTTC	CASSDPTSGSGWDNEQFF
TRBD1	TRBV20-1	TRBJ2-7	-	TGCAGTGCGGAAGGACAGGGCTACGAGCAGTACTTC	CSAEGQGYEQYF
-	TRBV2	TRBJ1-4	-	TGTGCCAGCAGTACCCCCGGGACTAGCGGGGTCAATGAAAAACTGTTTTTT	CASSTPGTSGVNEKLFF
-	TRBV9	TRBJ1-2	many	TGTGCCAGCAGCCCAGGGTTGAGGGATGGCTACACCTTC	CASSPGLRDGYTF
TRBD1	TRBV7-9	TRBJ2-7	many	TGTGCCAGCAGCTTCGGGACAGTTAACGAGCAGTACTTC	CASSFGTVNEQYF
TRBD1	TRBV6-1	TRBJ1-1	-	TGTGCCAGCAGGCCCGGGACAGGGGGCGCATACGAAGCTTTCTTT	CASRPGTGGAYEAFF
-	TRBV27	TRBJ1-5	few	TGTGCCAGCAGTCCCATTGGGGTGGGCAGGGGTAGCAATCAGCCCCAGCATTTT	CASSPIGVGRGSNQPQHF
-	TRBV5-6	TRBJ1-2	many	TGTGCCAGCAGCTTGGTCGCAGACTATGGCTACACCTTC	CASSLVADYGYTF
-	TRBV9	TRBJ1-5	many	TGTGCCAGCAGCCTCGGATTTGGGTACAATCAGCCCCAGCATTTT	CASSLGFGYNQPQHF
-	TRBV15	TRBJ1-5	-	TGTGCCACCAGCAGAGATGCTGCTGGGCCCCAGCATTTT	CATSRDAAGPQHF
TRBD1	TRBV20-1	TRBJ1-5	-	TGCAGTGCTGTGACAGGGCTCAATCAGCCCCAGCATTTT	CSAVTGLNQPQHF
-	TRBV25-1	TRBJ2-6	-	TGTGCCAGCAGTGAATTGGGGGCGCCGGCGAAGTCTGGGGCCAACGTCCTGACTTTC	CASSELGAPAKSGANVLTF
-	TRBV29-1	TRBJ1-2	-	TGCAGCGTTGAAGAAGCCAGGGGCACCTTC	CSVEEARGTF
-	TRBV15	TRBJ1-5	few	TGTGCCACCAGCAGAGTAGGAGGTACGCCCCAGCATTTT	CATSRVGGTPQHF
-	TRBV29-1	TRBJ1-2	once	TGCAGCGTCGAGGAGGGCCGATCCATGATCAAGGGCTACACCTTC	CSVEEGRSMIKGYTF
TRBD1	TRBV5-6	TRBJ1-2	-	TGTGCCAGCAGCTGGGGGGGCGGACAGGGAAACTATGGCTACACCTTC	CASSWGGGQGNYGYTF
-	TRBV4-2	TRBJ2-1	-	TGTGCCAGCAGCCGCTGGCATGAGCAGTTCTTC	CASSRWHEQFF
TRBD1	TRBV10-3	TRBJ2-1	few	TGTGCCATTCGGACAGGGGCGGTAAATGAGCAGTTCTTC	CAIRTGAVNEQFF
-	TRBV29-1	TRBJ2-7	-	TGCAGCGTTCGGGACCTTTACGAGCAGTACTTC	CSVRDLYEQYF
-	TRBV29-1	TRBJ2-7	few	TGCAGCGGGGGTCAGCCCTACGAGCAGTACTTC	CSGGQPYEQYF
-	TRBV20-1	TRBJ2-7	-	TGCAGTGCTAGAGATCGATACTCCTACGAGCAGTACTTC	CSARDRYSYEQYF
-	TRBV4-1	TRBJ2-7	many	TGCGCCAGCAGCCCCTGGCCCTACAGTTACGAGCAGTACTTC	CASSPWPYSYEQYF
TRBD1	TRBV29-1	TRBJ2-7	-	TGCAGCGCAGAAAGGGGGACAGGCGCCGAGCAGTACTTC	CSAERGTGAEQYF
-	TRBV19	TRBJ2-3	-	TGTGCCAGTAGTGCTAGCGACACAGATACGCAGTATTTT	CASSASDTDTQYF
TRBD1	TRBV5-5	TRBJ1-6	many	TGTGCCAGCAGCTTAGGGTCGGGACAGCAAAATTCACCCCTCCACTTT	CASSLGSGQQNSPLHF